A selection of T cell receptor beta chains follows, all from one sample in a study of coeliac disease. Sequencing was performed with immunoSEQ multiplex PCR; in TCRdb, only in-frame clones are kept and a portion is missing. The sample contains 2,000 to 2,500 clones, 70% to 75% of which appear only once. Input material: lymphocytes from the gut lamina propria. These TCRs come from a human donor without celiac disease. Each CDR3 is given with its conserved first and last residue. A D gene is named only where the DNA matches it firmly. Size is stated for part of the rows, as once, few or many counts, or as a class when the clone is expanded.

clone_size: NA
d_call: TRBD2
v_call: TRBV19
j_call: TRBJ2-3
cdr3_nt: TGTGCCAGTAGTCTCGGGACTAGCTCAGATACGCAGTATTTT
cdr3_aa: CASSLGTSSDTQYF

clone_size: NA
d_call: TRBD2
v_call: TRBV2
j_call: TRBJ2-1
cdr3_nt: TGTGCCAGCAGTGCCCGGGGGAGGGAGGTCGGCAATGAGCAGTTCTTC
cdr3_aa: CASSARGREVGNEQFF

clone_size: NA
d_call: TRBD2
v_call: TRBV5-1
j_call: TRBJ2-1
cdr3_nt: TGCGCCAGCAGCTTGGGGGACTACCTCAATGAGCAGTTCTTC
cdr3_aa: CASSLGDYLNEQFF

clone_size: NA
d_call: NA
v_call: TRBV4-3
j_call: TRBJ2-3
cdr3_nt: TGCGCCAGCAGCCAAGAATGGTCGGCGGGCTATGGAACAGATACGCAGTATTTT
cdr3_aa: CASSQEWSAGYGTDTQYF

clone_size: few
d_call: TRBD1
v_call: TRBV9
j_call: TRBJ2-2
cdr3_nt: TGTGCCAGCAACGACCAGGGGGACCGCACCGGGGAGCTGTTTTTT
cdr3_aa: CASNDQGDRTGELFF

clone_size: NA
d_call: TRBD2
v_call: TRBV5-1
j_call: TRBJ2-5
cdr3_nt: TGCGCCAGCAGCTTGGGCACGGGGGGGAACCAAGAGACCCAGTACTTC
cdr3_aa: CASSLGTGGNQETQYF

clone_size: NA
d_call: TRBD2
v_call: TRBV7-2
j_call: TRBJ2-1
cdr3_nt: TGTGCCAGCAGCTCCCCCCACTTAGCGGGGAGCTCCTACAATGAGCAGTTCTTC
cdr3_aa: CASSSPHLAGSSYNEQFF

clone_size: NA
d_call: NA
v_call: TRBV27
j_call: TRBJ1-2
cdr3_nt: TGTGCCAGCAGTTTGGGCAGTAACTATGGCTACACCTTC
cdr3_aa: CASSLGSNYGYTF

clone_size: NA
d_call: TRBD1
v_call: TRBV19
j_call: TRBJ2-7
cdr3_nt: TGTGCCAGTAGTATAGCCCCGGGACAGGGGAAGTACGAGCAGTACTTC
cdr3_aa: CASSIAPGQGKYEQYF

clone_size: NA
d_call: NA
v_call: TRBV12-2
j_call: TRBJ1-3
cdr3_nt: TGTGCAAGTCGCTTAGGGGACAGGGGGTCGTCTGGAAACACCATATATTTT
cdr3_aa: CASRLGDRGSSGNTIYF

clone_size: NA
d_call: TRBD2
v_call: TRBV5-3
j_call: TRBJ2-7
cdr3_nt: TGTGCCAGAAGCTCACTAGCGGGAGGTGGCGAGCAGTACTTC
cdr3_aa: CARSSLAGGGEQYF

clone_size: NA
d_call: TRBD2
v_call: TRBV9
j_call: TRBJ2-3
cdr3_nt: TGTGCCAGCAGCGTACGGGGGGGAGGGGCTAGCACAGATACGCAGTATTTT
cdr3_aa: CASSVRGGGASTDTQYF

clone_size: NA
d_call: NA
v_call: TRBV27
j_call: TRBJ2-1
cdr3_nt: TGTGCCAGCAGTTTAGGTGGGAGCAGGACCTACAATGAGCAGTTCTTC
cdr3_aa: CASSLGGSRTYNEQFF

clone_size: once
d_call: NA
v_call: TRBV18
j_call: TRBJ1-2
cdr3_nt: TGTGCCAGCTCACCTCCGGACAGCGGATATGGCTACACCTTC
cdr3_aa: CASSPPDSGYGYTF

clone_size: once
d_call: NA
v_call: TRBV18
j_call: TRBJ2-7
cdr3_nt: TGTGCCAGCTCCCTTCCCAGCTCCTACGAGCAGTACTTC
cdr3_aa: CASSLPSSYEQYF

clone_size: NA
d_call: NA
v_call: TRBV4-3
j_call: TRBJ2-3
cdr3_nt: TGCGCCAGCAGCCAAGGGTTAGCTGGAGATACGCAGTATTTT
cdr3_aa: CASSQGLAGDTQYF

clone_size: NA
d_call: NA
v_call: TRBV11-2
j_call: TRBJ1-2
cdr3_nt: TGTGCCAGCAGGCCCTCCTGGGGGGGAATAGATAGCTACACCTTC
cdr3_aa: CASRPSWGGIDSYTF

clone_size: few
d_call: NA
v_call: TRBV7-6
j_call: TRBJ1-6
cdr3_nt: TGTGCCAGCAGCTTATCCCCTCCCAGGGGCGGAAATTCACCCCTCCACTTT
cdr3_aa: CASSLSPPRGGNSPLHF

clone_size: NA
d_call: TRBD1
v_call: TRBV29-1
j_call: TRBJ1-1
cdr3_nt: TGCAGCGTTCTCGGCAGGGGGAGTACTGAAGCTTTCTTT
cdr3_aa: CSVLGRGSTEAFF

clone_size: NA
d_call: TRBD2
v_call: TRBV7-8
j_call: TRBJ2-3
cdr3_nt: TGTGCCAGCAGCTTACGGCGGGGGGGCCTTGGCACAGATACGCAGTATTTT
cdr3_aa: CASSLRRGGLGTDTQYF

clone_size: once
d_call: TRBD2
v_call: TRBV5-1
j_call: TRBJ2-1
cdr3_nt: TGCGCCAGCAGCTTGGGGCGCGTTCAGGGACTAGCGGGTTACAATGAGCAGTTCTTC
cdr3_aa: CASSLGRVQGLAGYNEQFF

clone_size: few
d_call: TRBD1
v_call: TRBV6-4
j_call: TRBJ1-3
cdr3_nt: TGTGCCAGCGGGGGACAGGGGGCGAAGGGAAACACCATATATTTT
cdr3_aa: CASGGQGAKGNTIYF

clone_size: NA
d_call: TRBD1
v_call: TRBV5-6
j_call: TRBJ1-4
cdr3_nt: TGTGCCAGCAGCTTAGACAGGGCGGAAAAACTGTTTTTT
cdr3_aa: CASSLDRAEKLFF